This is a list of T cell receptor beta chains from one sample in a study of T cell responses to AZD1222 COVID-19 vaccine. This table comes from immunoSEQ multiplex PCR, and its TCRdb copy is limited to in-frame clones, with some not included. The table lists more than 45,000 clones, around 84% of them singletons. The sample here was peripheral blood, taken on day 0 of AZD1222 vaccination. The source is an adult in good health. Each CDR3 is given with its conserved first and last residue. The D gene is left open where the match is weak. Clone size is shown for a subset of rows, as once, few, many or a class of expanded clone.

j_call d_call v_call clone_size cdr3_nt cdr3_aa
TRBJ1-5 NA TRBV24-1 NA TGTGCCACCCAAGGACAGCCTAATCAGCCCCAGCATTTT CATQGQPNQPQHF
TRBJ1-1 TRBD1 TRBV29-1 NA TGCAGCGCCGTTTTACAGGGGCGGACTGAAGCTTTCTTT CSAVLQGRTEAFF
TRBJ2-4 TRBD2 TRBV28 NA TGTGCCAGCAGTTCGCGGGGAGGGGCTCAACACATTCAGTACTTC CASSSRGGAQHIQYF
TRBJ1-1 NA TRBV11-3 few TGTGCCAGCAGCTTAGAAGGGGGCACTGAAGCTTTCTTT CASSLEGGTEAFF
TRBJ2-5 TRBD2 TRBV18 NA TGTGCCAGCTCACCTGGACTAGGGTTAGTAGGCCAGTACTTC CASSPGLGLVGQYF
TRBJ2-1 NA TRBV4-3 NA TGCGCCAGCAGCCAGCGGGATTCTAACAATGAGCAGTTCTTC CASSQRDSNNEQFF
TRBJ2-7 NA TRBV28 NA TGTGCCAGCATCCGGAAGACCGACTACGAGCAGTACTTC CASIRKTDYEQYF
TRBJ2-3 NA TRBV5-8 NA TGTGCCAGCAACCTCCGAGGGGTTCGGACAGATACGCAGTATTTT CASNLRGVRTDTQYF
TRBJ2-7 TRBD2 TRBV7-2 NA TGTGCCAGCAGCTTAGGGACTAGCGTCTCCTACGAGCAGTACTTC CASSLGTSVSYEQYF
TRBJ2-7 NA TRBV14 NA TGTGCCAGCAGCCAGGACTACTCAGACTACGAGCAGTACTTC CASSQDYSDYEQYF
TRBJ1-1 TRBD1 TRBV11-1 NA TGTGCCAGCAGCCGGACAGGAGGGGTCACTGAAGCTTTCTTT CASSRTGGVTEAFF
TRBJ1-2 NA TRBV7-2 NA TGTGCCAGCACCTCTGAACCACGCTATGGCTACACCTTC CASTSEPRYGYTF
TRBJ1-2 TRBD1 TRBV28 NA TGTGCCAGCAGCCCGGCCTGGACAGGGGCTAACTATGGCTACACCTTC CASSPAWTGANYGYTF
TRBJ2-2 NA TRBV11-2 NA TGTGCCAGCAGCCTGGAGGTGAACACCGGGGAGCTGTTTTTT CASSLEVNTGELFF
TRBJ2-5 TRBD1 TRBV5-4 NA TGTGCCAGCAGCTCCGCTGGGACAGAAGAGACCCAGTACTTC CASSSAGTEETQYF
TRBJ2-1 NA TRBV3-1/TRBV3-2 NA TGTGCCAGCAGCCACCATGGGGCGTCCTACAATGAGCAGTTCTTC CASSHHGASYNEQFF